There are a few counts of the clone carrying this T cell receptor beta chain. Profiled with immunoSEQ multiplex PCR; TCRdb holds only in-frame clones, not every one. Here the sample spans about 480,000 clones, about 90% being singletons. These data are taken from a study of blood T cell repertoires in COVID-19. The CDR3 is 16 amino acids. Germline CDR1 reads SGHKS; CDR2 reads YYEKEE (reference sequence). With V trimmed by 2 bases and J by 4 bases, 9 bases remained unmatched. Sequenced: PBMCs or T cells enriched from blood (not recorded which). This TCR was sampled from a woman in her late teens or twenties with acute COVID-19. The V call is TRBV5-5, the J call TRBJ2-1; 7 nucleotides agree with TRBD2. CDR3 bases: TGTGCCAGCAGCTTTAAAGAGGGAGGGAGTTACAATGAGCAGTTCTTC. The encoded protein is CASSFKEGGSYNEQFF. The complete variable domain, with remaining parts taken from reference TRBV5-5 and TRBJ2-1, reads DAGVTQSPTHLIKTRGQQVTLRCSPISGHKSVSWYQQVLGQGPQFIFQYYEKEERGRGNFPDRFSARQFPNYSSELNVNALLLGDSALYLCASSFKEGGSYNEQFFGPGTRLTVL.